This T cell receptor beta chain was documented in a study of T cell responses to AZD1222 COVID-19 vaccine. On the study more broadly: Combined were second doses at about 4 or about 12 weeks.

Broader study findings: Baseline seropositivity occurred in only 5 to 7 AZD1222 recipients. Increased Spike-specific TCR breadth and depth were observed after two AZD1222 doses.

In the case of this clone: Its antigen is still unknown.

The germline V gene has CDR1 MNHEY and CDR2 SVGEGT. The CDR3 is 14 residues long. V was shortened by 5 bases and J by 2 bases, with 10 bases between the two germline ends. The protocol was immunoSEQ multiplex PCR, while the TCRdb copy is restricted to in-frame clones and leaves out a portion. The table lists 75,000 to 100,000 clones, approximately 83% of them singletons. Material: peripheral blood, obtained on day 0 of AZD1222 vaccination. The sequence came from an adult in good health. This chain connects TRBV6-2 or TRBV6-3 to TRBJ2-1, with D perhaps TRBD2 (5 bases). The CDR3 region has the DNA TGTGCCAGCAGTGACCGGGATCCCTACAATGAGCAGTTCTTC. It codes for CASSDRDPYNEQFF.